The 27 T cell receptor beta chains listed next were all sequenced from one sample in a study of T cells in narcolepsy. TCRdb keeps only in-frame clones here, not all; method: immunoSEQ multiplex PCR. Of around 27,000 clones detected, approximately 85% appear once; the ten largest clones hold approximately 1.2%. Sequencing was carried out using CD45RA- memory CD4+ T cells from PBMCs. These TCRs come from a human donor with narcolepsy.

This clone was observed a single time. The chain combines TRBV7-9 with TRBJ2-3, with 8 bases identical to TRBD1. This CDR3 contains 16 residues. V shed 0 bases and J 2 bases; nucleotides not matched to a gene: 4. Germline V gene lookup returns CDR1 SEHNR and CDR2 FQNEAQ (reference sequence). CDR3 amino acids: CASSLALGQVTDTQYF. The CDR3 DNA reads TGTGCCAGCAGCTTAGCCTTGGGACAGGTCACAGATACGCAGTATTTT.

The chain has TRBV4-2 and TRBJ2-5, with 12 bases lining up with TRBD2. The CDR3 contains 15 residues. Germline loops: CDR1 LGHNA, CDR2 YNFKEQ. V lost 4 bases and J lost 4; bases outside the gene matches: 4. CDR3 DNA sequence: TGTGCCAGCAGCCTAGCTAGCGGGAGGGCAGAGACCCAGTACTTC. Its translation: CASSLASGRAETQYF.

The V and J genes are TRBV18 and TRBJ2-1; 8 nucleotides match TRBD1. The germline gives CDR1 KGHSH, CDR2 LQKENI. The CDR3 runs to 16 residues. With V trimmed by 1 base and J by 9 bases, 11 bases remained unmatched. The CDR3 protein is CASSPRRDRGLTEQFF. The CDR3 nucleotides read TGTGCCAGCTCACCACGTCGAGACAGGGGTTTGACTGAGCAGTTCTTC.

This chain joins TRBV5-1 and TRBJ2-7, with no clear D. The CDR3 contains 15 residues. CDR1 is SGHRS, CDR2 YFSETQ, per germline. The ends were cut back, 0 bases at V and 5 bases at J, with 15 bases in the middle. CDR3: CASSLEGSMYHEQYF. The CDR3 nucleotides are TGCGCCAGCAGCTTGGAAGGGTCTATGTACCACGAGCAGTACTTC.

This chain links TRBV30 with TRBJ1-1; 7 positions match TRBD1. The V gene end was trimmed by 6 bases and the J gene end by 1 base; junction bases not matched to a gene: 2. Germline-derived CDR1 and CDR2 are GTSNPN and SVGIG (reference sequence). This CDR3 spans 12 amino acids. CDR3 sequence: CACHRGNTEAFF. The CDR3 DNA reads as TGTGCCTGTCACAGGGGGAACACTGAAGCTTTCTTT.

This chain joins TRBV7-2 and TRBJ2-7; D ambiguous. Deletions cut 5 bases from V and 1 base from J, with 6 bases between. CDR3 length equals 12 residues. The V gene's germline CDR1 is SGHTA and CDR2 FQGNSA. The CDR3 is CASSRYSYEQYF. CDR3 nucleotides: TGTGCCAGCAGCCGTTATTCCTACGAGCAGTACTTC.

This rearrangement joins TRBV5-1 to TRBJ1-1; TRBD1 is a possible D gene (5 bases). The V and J ends lost 0 bases and 0 bases respectively, with 12 bases between them. The length of the CDR3 is 16 residues. CDR1 and CDR2 from the germline V gene are SGHRS and YFSETQ. This CDR3 is CASSLVGGHLNTEAFF. The CDR3 DNA follows: TGCGCCAGCAGCTTGGTTGGCGGACACCTGAACACTGAAGCTTTCTTT.

The CDR3 region has the DNA TGCGCCAGCAGCTTGGCTAGCGGGGGAACCGGGGAGCTGTTTTTT. This encodes CASSLASGGTGELFF. This chain links TRBV5-1 with TRBJ2-2, with 10 bases aligning to TRBD2. The length of the CDR3 is 15 residues. Germline V lookup: CDR1 SGHRS, CDR2 YFSETQ. J was trimmed by 5 bases and V by 0 bases; bases with no gene match: 1.

The chain carries TRBV29-1 and TRBJ1-3, with TRBD1 as a possible D gene (6 bases). The CDR3 has 14 residues. In germline, CDR1 is SQVTM, CDR2 ANQGSEA. CDR3 protein: CSARTGSSGNTIYF. The CDR3 nucleotides read TGCAGTGCTCGAACAGGGAGCTCTGGAAACACCATATATTTT.

This chain links TRBV4-1 with TRBJ2-5; 8 bases map to TRBD2. The germline gives CDR1 MGHRA, CDR2 YSYEKL. This CDR3 has 15 residues. V lost 2 bases to trimming and J lost 2 bases; unmatched junction nucleotides: 4. The CDR3 sequence: CASSQPGLEQETQYF. The DNA of the CDR3 is TGCGCCAGCAGCCAACCGGGACTAGAACAAGAGACCCAGTACTTC.

Concerning this clone itself: Other DNA sequences in the sample encode the same CDR3. The CDR3 region has the DNA TGTGCCAGCTCACCAAGGACAGGGGAAAACACTGAAGCTTTCTTT. This encodes CASSPRTGENTEAFF. The chain couples TRBV18 to TRBJ1-1; the match to TRBD1 covers 9 bases. V shed 2 bases and J 2 bases; nucleotides not matched to a gene: 3. Germline loops: CDR1 KGHSH, CDR2 LQKENI. This CDR3 region has 15 residues.

The chain joins TRBV28 to TRBJ2-4, with TRBD2 matching 8 bases. The J segment lost 9 bases and the V segment lost 5 bases, leaving 3 bases of the junction unmatched. The CDR3 runs 12 residues. Per germline, CDR1 MDHEN and CDR2 SYDVKM. CDR3 protein: CASSPREGIQYF. The CDR3 bases are TGTGCCAGCAGTCCCCGGGAGGGCATTCAGTACTTC.

This chain links TRBV7-8 with TRBJ2-2; D unresolved. V was cut by 1 base and J by 4 bases, with 7 bases left in between. CDR3 length equals 14 residues. Germline V gene data show CDR1 as SGHVS and CDR2 as FQNEAQ. CDR3 sequence (DNA): TGTGCCAGCAGCTTAGTCACATTCACCGGGGAGCTGTTTTTT. Residues: CASSLVTFTGELFF.

V usage is TRBV13 and J usage is TRBJ2-2; 15 bases line up with TRBD2. The ends lost 5 bases at V and 5 bases at J; junction bases unmatched: 15. CDR3 size: 20 residues. From germline, CDR1 is PRHDT and CDR2 FYEKMQ (reference sequence). CDR3 in amino acids: CASSHPPGLAGGPSTGELFF. For the CDR3, the DNA is TGTGCCAGCAGCCACCCCCCTGGACTAGCGGGAGGGCCCTCGACCGGGGAGCTGTTTTTT.

V is TRBV5-1 and J is TRBJ2-1, with D perhaps matching TRBD1 (6 bases). This CDR3 region has 12 residues. The germline gives CDR1 SGHRS, CDR2 YFSETQ. V lost 4 bases and J 11 bases, leaving 13 bases between the germline ends. The CDR3 here is CASSEFRDKQFF. CDR3 DNA: TGCGCCAGCAGCGAATTCCGGGACAAGCAGTTCTTC.

This chain links TRBV27 with TRBJ2-4, with D perhaps matching TRBD1 or TRBD2 (5 bases each). Trimming took 5 bases from V and 0 from J, leaving 14 bases between them. The germline gives CDR1 MNHEY, CDR2 SMNVEV (reference sequence). The CDR3 sequence is 16 residues long. CDR3 sequence reads: CASSPTPGTAKNIQYF. In nucleotides, the CDR3 is TGTGCCAGCAGTCCAACCCCCGGGACAGCCAAAAACATTCAGTACTTC.

The V and J genes are TRBV7-9 and TRBJ1-3; D is possibly TRBD1 (5 bases). V dropped 1 base and J dropped 4 bases, with 11 bases sitting between them. CDR3 length: 15 amino acids. Germline V gene sequence: CDR1 SEHNR, CDR2 FQNEAQ (reference sequence). CDR3 protein: CASSLEGRQGNTIYF. The CDR3 nucleotides read TGTGCCAGCAGCTTAGAGGGCCGACAGGGAAACACCATATATTTT.

This clone appeared a few times. V and J are TRBV27 and TRBJ2-1, with D perhaps matching TRBD1 or TRBD2 (5 bases each). The germline V gene encodes CDR1 MNHEY and CDR2 SMNVEV (reference sequence). The CDR3 has 16 residues. V lost 5 bases and J lost 8, with 22 bases in between. This CDR3 is CASSPLRGVSPDEQFF. The CDR3 nucleotides read TGTGCCAGCAGTCCCCTGAGGGGCGTTTCCCCTGATGAGCAGTTCTTC.

This chain connects TRBV5-1 to TRBJ1-1; tentative D call: TRBD1 (5 bases). Between the trimmed V and J ends, which lost 4 bases and 2 bases, there was a span of 12 bases. Germline assignment: CDR1 SGHRS and CDR2 YFSETQ. This CDR3 comprises 14 residues. The CDR3, as DNA: TGCGCCAGCAGCCTGGTGACAGACAACACTGAAGCTTTCTTT. Translating it yields CASSLVTDNTEAFF.

This chain joins TRBV29-1 and TRBJ1-1; 8 bases are a match to TRBD1. Per germline, CDR1 SQVTM and CDR2 ANQGSEA. This CDR3 has 15 amino acids. V lost 6 bases to trimming and J lost 4 bases; unmatched junction nucleotides: 13. The CDR3 region has the DNA TGCAGCGTGGACTCCCGGGACAGGTTTAGCACTGAAGCTTTCTTT. As protein: CSVDSRDRFSTEAFF.

This clone has a handful of counts. The V and J genes are TRBV5-1 and TRBJ1-3, with TRBD1 identical over 7 bases. The CDR3 totals 16 residues. J gave up 2 bases and V 3 bases, and 8 bases lay outside the gene matches. CDR1 and CDR2 from the germline V gene are SGHRS and YFSETQ. The CDR3 loop is CASSSPGTGAGNTIYF. In nucleotides, the CDR3 is TGCGCCAGCAGCTCCCCTGGTACAGGGGCTGGAAACACCATATATTTT.

The genes are TRBV5-5 and TRBJ1-6; 9 bases match TRBD1. There are 19 residues in the CDR3. The J segment lost 7 bases and the V segment lost 4 bases, leaving 18 bases of the junction unmatched. CDR1 is SGHKS and CDR2 is YYEKEE in the germline V gene (reference sequence). CDR3 residues: CASSRTYRDRVVGNSPLHF. The CDR3 coding sequence is TGTGCCAGCAGCCGGACTTATAGGGACAGGGTAGTGGGGAATTCACCCCTCCACTTT.

J is TRBJ2-7 and V is TRBV7-9; 12 bases align to TRBD1. V was clipped by 3 bases and J by 7 bases; unmatched bases: 4. The CDR3 is 14 amino acids. Looked up from germline, CDR1 is SEHNR and CDR2 is FQNEAQ (reference sequence). Here the CDR3 DNA reads TGTGCCAGCAGCTTGGGGACAGGGGGCGGTGAGCAGTACTTC. It yields the protein CASSLGTGGGEQYF. Drawing the rest from reference TRBV7-9 and TRBJ2-7, the complete variable domain is DTGVSQNPRHKITKRGQNVTFRCDPISEHNRLYWYRQTLGQGPEFLTYFQNEAQLEKSRLLSDRFSAERPKGSFSTLEIQRTEQGDSAMYLCASSLGTGGGEQYFGPGTRLTVT.

This clone came up once. V usage is TRBV11-2 and J usage is TRBJ2-7, with 8 nucleotides matching TRBD1. V trimming: 5 bases; J trimming: 7 bases; junction bases outside the gene matches: 10. Per the germline V gene, CDR1 is SGHAT and CDR2 is FQNNGV. The length of the CDR3 is 14 residues. CDR3: CASSQGQGLSEQYF. The CDR3 DNA follows: TGTGCCAGCAGCCAAGGACAGGGTCTTTCGGAGCAGTACTTC.

This chain connects TRBV5-6 to TRBJ2-6; TRBD2 agrees at 8 bases. V shed 9 bases, J shed 2 bases, and the junction held 7 bases outside the gene matches. Germline loops: CDR1 SGHDT, CDR2 YYEEEE. The CDR3 consists of 15 residues. The CDR3 is CATQLRGAGANVLTF. The DNA for the CDR3 is TGTGCCACCCAGTTGCGGGGGGCTGGGGCCAACGTCCTGACTTTC.

V gene TRBV30 combines with J gene TRBJ1-4, with D perhaps matching TRBD1 (6 bases). V lost 4 bases and J lost 8, with 17 bases in between. CDR1 is GTSNPN, CDR2 SVGIG, per germline (reference sequence). The CDR3 extends over 14 amino acids. CDR3 DNA: TGTGCCTGGACTCCAGGGGAAGAATACGAAAAACTGTTTTTT. This encodes CAWTPGEEYEKLFF.

This clone was seen a single time. V and J are TRBV5-1 and TRBJ2-7; D not resolved. V was shortened by 0 bases and J by 6 bases, with 13 bases between the two germline ends. This CDR3 region has 14 residues. The germline gives CDR1 SGHRS, CDR2 YFSETQ. The CDR3 is CASSLDSQNREQYF. The CDR3 coding sequence is TGCGCCAGCAGCTTGGATTCGCAGAACCGCGAGCAGTACTTC.